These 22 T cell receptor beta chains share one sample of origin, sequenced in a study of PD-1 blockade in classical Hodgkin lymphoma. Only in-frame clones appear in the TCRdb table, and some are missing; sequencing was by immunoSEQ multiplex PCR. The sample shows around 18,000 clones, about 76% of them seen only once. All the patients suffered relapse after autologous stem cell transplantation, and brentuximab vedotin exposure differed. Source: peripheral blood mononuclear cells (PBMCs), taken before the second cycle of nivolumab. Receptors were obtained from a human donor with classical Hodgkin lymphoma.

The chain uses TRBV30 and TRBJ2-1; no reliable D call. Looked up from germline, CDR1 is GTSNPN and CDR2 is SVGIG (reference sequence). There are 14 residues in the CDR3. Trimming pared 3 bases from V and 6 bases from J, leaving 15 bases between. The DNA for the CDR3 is TGTGCCTGGAGCGTTTATAGGACCCCCAATGAGCAGTTCTTC. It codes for CAWSVYRTPNEQFF. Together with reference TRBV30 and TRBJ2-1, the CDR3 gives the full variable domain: SQTIHQWPATLVQPVGSPLSLECTVEGTSNPNLYWYRQAAGRGLQLLFYSVGIGQISSEVPQNLSASRPQDRQFILSSKKLLLSDSGFYLCAWSVYRTPNEQFFGPGTRLTVL.

CDR3 DNA: TGTGCCAGCAGCTTAGCCTACACTGAAGCTTTCTTT. The encoded protein is CASSLAYTEAFF. The chain recombines TRBV11-3 with TRBJ1-1, with D uncertain. The length of the CDR3 is 12 residues. Germline lookup yields CDR1 SGHNT and CDR2 YENEEA. The V end lost 1 base, the J end lost 3 bases, and 3 bases lay between the germline ends.

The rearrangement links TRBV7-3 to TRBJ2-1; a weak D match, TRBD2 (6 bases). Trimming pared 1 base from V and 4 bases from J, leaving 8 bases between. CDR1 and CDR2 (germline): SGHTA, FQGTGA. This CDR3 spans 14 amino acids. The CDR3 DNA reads TGTGCCAGCAGCTTAAGTGCGGGGTACAATGAGCAGTTCTTC. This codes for CASSLSAGYNEQFF.

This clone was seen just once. For the CDR3, the DNA is TGCGCCAGCAGCCAAGTCGGGCCTATCACAGATACGCAGTATTTT. The encoded protein is CASSQVGPITDTQYF. The chain recombines TRBV4-1 with TRBJ2-3; D unclear. Germline CDR1 reads MGHRA; CDR2 reads YSYEKL. V was pared by 1 base and J by 2 bases, with 10 bases between. The CDR3 spans 15 residues.

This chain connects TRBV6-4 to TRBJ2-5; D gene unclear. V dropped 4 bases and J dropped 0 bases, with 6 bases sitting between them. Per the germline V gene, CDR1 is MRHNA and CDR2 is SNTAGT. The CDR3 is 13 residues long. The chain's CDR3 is CASSATYQETQYF. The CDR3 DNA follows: TGTGCCAGCAGTGCCACGTACCAAGAGACCCAGTACTTC.

CDR3 nucleotides: TGTGCCAGCAGTTCCCCGAGAGAAAAACTGTTTTTT. Translation: CASSSPREKLFF. This sequence joins TRBV2 and TRBJ1-4; no firm D call. CDR3 length: 12 amino acids. V was clipped by 5 bases and J by 8 bases, with 9 bases between them. Per the germline V gene, CDR1 is SNHLY and CDR2 is FYNNEI. The full variable domain, completed using reference TRBV2 and TRBJ1-4, is EPEVTQTPSHQVTQMGQEVILRCVPISNHLYFYWYRQILGQKVEFLVSFYNNEISEKSEIFDDQFSVERPDGSNFTLKIRSTKLEDSAMYFCASSSPREKLFFGSGTQLSVL.

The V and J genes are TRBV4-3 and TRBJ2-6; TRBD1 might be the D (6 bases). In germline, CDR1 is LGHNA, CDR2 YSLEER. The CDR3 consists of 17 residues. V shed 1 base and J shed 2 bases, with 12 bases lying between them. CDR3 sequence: CASSQGTPGAGANVLTF. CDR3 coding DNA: TGCGCCAGCAGCCAAGGTACCCCAGGGGCTGGGGCCAACGTCCTGACTTTC.

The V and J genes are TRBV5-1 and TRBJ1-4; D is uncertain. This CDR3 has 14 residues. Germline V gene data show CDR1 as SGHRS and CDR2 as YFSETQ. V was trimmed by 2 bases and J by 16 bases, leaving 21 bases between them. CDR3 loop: CASSLSLRGAGKFF. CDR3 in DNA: TGCGCCAGCAGCTTATCCCTCCGGGGAGCGGGCAAGTTTTTT.

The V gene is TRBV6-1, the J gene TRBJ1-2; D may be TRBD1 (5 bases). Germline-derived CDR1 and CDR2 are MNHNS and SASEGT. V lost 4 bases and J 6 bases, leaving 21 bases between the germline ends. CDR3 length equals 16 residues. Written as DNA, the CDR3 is TGTGCCAGCAGTGGGTGGGGACGGGAAAGGTACCATGGCTACACCTTC. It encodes CASSGWGRERYHGYTF.

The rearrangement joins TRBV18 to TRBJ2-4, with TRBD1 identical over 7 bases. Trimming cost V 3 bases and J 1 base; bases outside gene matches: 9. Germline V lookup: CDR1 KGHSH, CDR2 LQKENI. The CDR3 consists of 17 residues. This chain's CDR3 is CASSPRQGLVAKNIQYF. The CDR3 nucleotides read TGTGCCAGCTCACCCAGACAGGGATTGGTCGCCAAAAACATTCAGTACTTC. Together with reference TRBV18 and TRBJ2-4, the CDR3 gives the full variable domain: NAGVMQNPRHLVRRRGQEARLRCSPMKGHSHVYWYRQLPEEGLKFMVYLQKENIIDESGMPKERFSAEFPKEGPSILRIQQVVRGDSAAYFCASSPRQGLVAKNIQYFGAGTRLSVL.

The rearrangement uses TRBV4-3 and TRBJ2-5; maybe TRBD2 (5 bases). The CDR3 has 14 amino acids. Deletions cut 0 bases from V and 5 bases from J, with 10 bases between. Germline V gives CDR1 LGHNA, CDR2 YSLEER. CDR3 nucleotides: TGCGCCAGCAGCCAAGAAACCCGGAGGGAGACCCAGTACTTC. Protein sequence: CASSQETRRETQYF.

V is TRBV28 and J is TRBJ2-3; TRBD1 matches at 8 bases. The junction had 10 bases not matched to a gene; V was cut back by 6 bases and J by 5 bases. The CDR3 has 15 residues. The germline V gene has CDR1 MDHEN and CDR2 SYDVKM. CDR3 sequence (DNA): TGTGCCAGCAGGGGACCAGGGGGCGCAGGAGATACGCAGTATTTT. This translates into CASRGPGGAGDTQYF.

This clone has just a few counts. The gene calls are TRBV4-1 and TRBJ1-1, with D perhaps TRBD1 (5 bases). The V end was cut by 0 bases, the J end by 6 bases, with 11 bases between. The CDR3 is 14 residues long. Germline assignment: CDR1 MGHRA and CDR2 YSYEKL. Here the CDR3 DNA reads TGCGCCAGCAGCCAAGATAGGGGCGTGTCTGAAGCTTTCTTT. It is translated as CASSQDRGVSEAFF.

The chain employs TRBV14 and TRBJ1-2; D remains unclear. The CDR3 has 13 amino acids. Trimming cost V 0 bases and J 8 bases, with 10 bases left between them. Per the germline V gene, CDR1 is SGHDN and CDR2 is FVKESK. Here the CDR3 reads CASSQEGLGGYTF. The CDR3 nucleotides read TGTGCCAGCAGCCAAGAAGGGTTGGGGGGCTACACCTTC.

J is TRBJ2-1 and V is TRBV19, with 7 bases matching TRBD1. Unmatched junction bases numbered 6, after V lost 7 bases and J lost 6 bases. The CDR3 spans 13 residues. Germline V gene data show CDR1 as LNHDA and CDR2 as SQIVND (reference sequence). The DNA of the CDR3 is TGTGCCAGTAACTCACAGGGGTCCAATGAGCAGTTCTTC. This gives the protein CASNSQGSNEQFF.

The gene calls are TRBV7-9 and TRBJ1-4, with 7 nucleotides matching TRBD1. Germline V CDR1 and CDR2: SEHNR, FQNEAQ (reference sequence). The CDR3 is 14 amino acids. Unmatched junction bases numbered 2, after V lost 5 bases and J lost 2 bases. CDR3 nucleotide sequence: TGTGCCAGCAGCCAGGGACAGACTAATGAAAAACTGTTTTTT. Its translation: CASSQGQTNEKLFF.

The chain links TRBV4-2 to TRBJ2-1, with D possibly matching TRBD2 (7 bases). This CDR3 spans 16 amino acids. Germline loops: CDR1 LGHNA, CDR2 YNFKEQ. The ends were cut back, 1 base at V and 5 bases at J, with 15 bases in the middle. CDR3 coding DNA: TGTGCCAGCAGCCAAGTAATAGGGAGGGGGGACAATGAGCAGTTCTTC. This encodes CASSQVIGRGDNEQFF.

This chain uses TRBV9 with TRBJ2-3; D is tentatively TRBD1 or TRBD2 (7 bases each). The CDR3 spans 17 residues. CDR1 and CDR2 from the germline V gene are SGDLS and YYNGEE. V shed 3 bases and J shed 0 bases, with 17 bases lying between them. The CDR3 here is CASSAPPGGVSTDTQYF. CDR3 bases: TGTGCCAGCAGCGCCCCCCCAGGGGGGGTTAGCACAGATACGCAGTATTTT.

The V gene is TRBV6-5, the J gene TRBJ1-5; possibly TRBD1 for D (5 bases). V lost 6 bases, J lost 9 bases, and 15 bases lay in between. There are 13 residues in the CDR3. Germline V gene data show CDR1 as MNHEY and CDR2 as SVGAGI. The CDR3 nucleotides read TGTGCCAGCAGGACGGACACCGGGCGGCCCCAGCATTTT. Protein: CASRTDTGRPQHF.

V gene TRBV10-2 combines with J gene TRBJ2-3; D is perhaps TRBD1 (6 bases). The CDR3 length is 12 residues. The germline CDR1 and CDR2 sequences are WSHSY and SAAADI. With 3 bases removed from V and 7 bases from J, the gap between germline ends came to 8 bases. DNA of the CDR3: TGCGCCAGCAGTGAAGGGGGTCATACGCAGTATTTT. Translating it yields CASSEGGHTQYF.

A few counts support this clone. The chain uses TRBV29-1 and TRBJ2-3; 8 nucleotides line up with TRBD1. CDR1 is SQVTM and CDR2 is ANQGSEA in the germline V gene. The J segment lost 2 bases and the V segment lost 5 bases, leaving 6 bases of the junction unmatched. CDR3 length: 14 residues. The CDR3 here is CSVQGADNTDTQYF. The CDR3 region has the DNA TGCAGCGTTCAGGGGGCTGATAACACAGATACGCAGTATTTT.

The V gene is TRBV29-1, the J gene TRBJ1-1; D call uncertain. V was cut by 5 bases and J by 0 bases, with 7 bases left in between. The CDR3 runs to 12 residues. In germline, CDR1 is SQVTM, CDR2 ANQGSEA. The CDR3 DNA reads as TGCAGCGTTATTACTTTGAACACTGAAGCTTTCTTT. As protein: CSVITLNTEAFF.